This T cell receptor (beta chain) stems from a study of blood T cells in healthy people across ages. Using a J-beta primer mix together with a sample-barcoded 5' primer, a second PCR was run for about 7 to 12 cycles. TCRdb reprocessed the 5' RACE reads with MiXCR, giving one entry per CDR3 protein. The data show about 1.5 million distinct CDR3 sequences, around 42% seen once. This clonotype was detected ten times or more. The source of this sequence is a woman younger than 35 in good health. Sequencing was carried out using blood.

CDR3 residues: CASSAGAFYEQYF. DNA of the CDR3: TGTGCCAGCAGTGCAGGGGCATTCTACGAGCAGTACTTC. This sequence joins TRBV27 and TRBJ2-7; maybe TRBD1 (6 bases). This CDR3 contains 13 residues. Trimming removed 5 bases from V and 3 bases from J, with 11 bases in between. Germline V CDR1 and CDR2: MNHEY, SMNVEV (reference sequence).